This TCR beta chain was captured by sequencing in a study of T cells after yellow fever vaccination. The germline V gene encodes CDR1 SGHRS and CDR2 YFSETQ. The CDR3 extends over 12 amino acids. Trimming shortened V by 0 bases and J by 8 bases, and 6 bases separated the two germline ends. As TCR cDNA was made by 5'RACE template switching, a universal primer site and UMIs were added. Each CDR3 protein gets one entry after TCRdb re-called the 5' RACE reads with MiXCR. The data show a few hundred thousand distinct CDR3 sequences, approximately 4.2% seen once. Study results and limitations: Researchers report a weaker secondary response that nonetheless peaked faster, day 5 versus 15.

This clonotype was counted a few times. Its antigen remains unknown. This clonotype was obtained from a man aged 18 to 29 who received the YFV17D yellow fever vaccine. This chain joins TRBV5-1 and TRBJ2-1; the D is unclear. The starting material was PBMCs, obtained 5 days after the yellow fever booster vaccination. This CDR3 reads CASSLGAYEQFF. The CDR3 DNA is TGCGCCAGCAGCTTGGGGGCCTATGAGCAGTTCTTC.